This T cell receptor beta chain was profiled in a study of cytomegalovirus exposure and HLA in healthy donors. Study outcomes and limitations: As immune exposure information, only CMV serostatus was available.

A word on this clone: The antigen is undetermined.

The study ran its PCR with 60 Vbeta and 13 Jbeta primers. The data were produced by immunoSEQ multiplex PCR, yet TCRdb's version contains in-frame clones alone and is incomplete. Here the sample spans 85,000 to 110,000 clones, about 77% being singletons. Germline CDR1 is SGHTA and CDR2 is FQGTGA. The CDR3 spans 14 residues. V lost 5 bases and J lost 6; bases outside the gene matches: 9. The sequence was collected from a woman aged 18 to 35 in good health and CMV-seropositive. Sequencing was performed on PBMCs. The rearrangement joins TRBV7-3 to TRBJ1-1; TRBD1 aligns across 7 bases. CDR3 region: CASSIDNRGSEAFF. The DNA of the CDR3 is TGTGCCAGCAGCATCGACAACAGGGGCTCTGAAGCTTTCTTT.